Listed below are T cell receptor beta chains from one sample, sequenced in a study of immune heterogeneity within non-small cell lung tumors. MiXCR, run by TCRdb on the multiplex PCR reads, gives a single entry per CDR3 protein. The table has about 21,000 distinct CDR3 sequences, about 30% seen once. Sample: lung tumor tissue. All receptors derive from a man aged 40-49 years with non-small cell lung cancer. Each CDR3 is given with its conserved first and last residue. The D gene is left open where the match is weak. Size is omitted from some rows. Given values are once, few, many or a class for expanded clones.

v_gene,j_gene,abundance,d_gene,CDR3nt,CDR3aa
TRBV11-3,TRBJ2-3,medium-sized,.,TGTGCCAGCAGCTTTCGCGGGACCACAGATACGCAGTATTTT,CASSFRGTTDTQYF
TRBV6-2/TRBV6-3,TRBJ1-5,many,.,TGTGCCAGCAGTCGTGGACAGACCTATCAGCCCCAGCATTTT,CASSRGQTYQPQHF
TRBV29-1,TRBJ2-7,few,.,TGCAGCGTTGTGGGGCGGTCCTACGAGCAGTACTTC,CSVVGRSYEQYF
TRBV3-1,TRBJ2-7,.,.,TGTGCCAGCAGCCACCATCAGGGGAAAGACGAGCAGTACTTC,CASSHHQGKDEQYF
TRBV19,TRBJ1-5,many,TRBD1,TGTGCCAGTAGTAATGGACAGGGGAATAGCAATCAGCCCCAGCATTTT,CASSNGQGNSNQPQHF
TRBV20-1,TRBJ2-3,few,TRBD2,TGCAGTGCTAGAACTACCTGGCGGGGGGGCACAGATACGCAGTATTTT,CSARTTWRGGTDTQYF
TRBV4-1,TRBJ2-1,few,TRBD2,TGCGCCAGCAGCCAAGAGGGAGGGGCCGATGAGCAGTTCTTC,CASSQEGGADEQFF
TRBV18,TRBJ2-1,.,.,TGTGCCAGCTCACTTGCCGGGACCTTCTACAATAAGCAGTTCTTC,CASSLAGTFYNKQFF
TRBV19,TRBJ2-2,few,.,TGTGCCAGTAGTGCTGCGGGGATTGGCACCGGGGAGCTGTTTTTT,CASSAAGIGTGELFF
TRBV12-3/TRBV12-4,TRBJ2-4,.,TRBD2,TGTGCCAGCAGGGGGACTAGCAGGGCAAGGGGCATTCAGTACTTC,CASRGTSRARGIQYF
TRBV24-1,TRBJ2-5,many,.,TGTGCCACCAGTGAGTCCAGGGGGGCAGAGACCCAGTACTTC,CATSESRGAETQYF
TRBV11-3,TRBJ2-7,many,TRBD1,TGTGCCAGCAGCTCCGGACAGGGGGGTTCCGAGCAGTACTTC,CASSSGQGGSEQYF
TRBV19,TRBJ1-2,medium-sized,TRBD1,TGTGCCAGTAGGCTGACAGGGGCCCTCCAATTAAACTATGGCTACACCTTC,CASRLTGALQLNYGYTF
TRBV12-5,TRBJ2-2,many,.,TGTGCTAGTGTGGACGCAGACACCGGGGAGCTGTTTTTT,CASVDADTGELFF
TRBV9,TRBJ1-2,few,.,TGTGCCTCTGGGGGGAGTCGAGCTAACTATGGCTACACCTTC,CASGGSRANYGYTF
TRBV6-2/TRBV6-3,TRBJ1-5,medium-sized,.,TGTGCCAGCCGAAATCCGGATACAACAGGAAACAATCAGCCCCAGCATTTT,CASRNPDTTGNNQPQHF
TRBV30,TRBJ1-1,.,.,TGTGCCTGGAGTAGACACACCAACACTGAAGCTTTCTTT,CAWSRHTNTEAFF
TRBV3-1,TRBJ2-5,.,.,TGTGCCAGCAGCCAGGGGATAGGGCCCCAAGAGACCCAGTACTTC,CASSQGIGPQETQYF
TRBV28,TRBJ2-1,.,TRBD2,TGTGCCAGCAGGGGCCCAGGGACTAGCGGGAACAATGAGCAGTTCTTC,CASRGPGTSGNNEQFF
TRBV28,TRBJ2-1,many,TRBD1,TGTGCCAGCAGTTTGACAGGGGCGGGGAACAATGAGCAGTTCTTC,CASSLTGAGNNEQFF
TRBV20-1,TRBJ1-5,medium-sized,.,TGCAGTGCTCCACAGGGAGTCAATCAGCCCCAGCATTTT,CSAPQGVNQPQHF
TRBV19,TRBJ1-3,medium-sized,.,TGTGCCAGTCGAAGCTCTGGAAACACCATATATTTT,CASRSSGNTIYF
TRBV2,TRBJ2-6,many,TRBD1,TGTGCCAGCAGTCCGAGGACAGGGAGAACTGGGGCCAACGTCCTGACTTTC,CASSPRTGRTGANVLTF
TRBV15,TRBJ1-1,.,.,TGTGCCACCAGCAGAGCTAGGAGCAACACTGAAGCTTTCTTT,CATSRARSNTEAFF
TRBV3-1,TRBJ2-7,few,TRBD2,TGTGCCAGCAGCCAAGATTTTGGCGGGAGTTACGAGCAGTACTTC,CASSQDFGGSYEQYF
TRBV5-1,TRBJ1-1,.,TRBD1,TGCGCCAGCAGCCTCCCGGACAGGGGACCCGCTTTCTTT,CASSLPDRGPAFF
TRBV18,TRBJ2-2,few,TRBD2,TGTGCCAGCTCACCCCGACTAGCGGGGGCGGGAAACACCGGGGAGCTGTTTTTT,CASSPRLAGAGNTGELFF
TRBV10-2,TRBJ2-1,many,TRBD2,TGCGCCAGCAGGGCTAGCGGTTCGAATGAGCAGTTCTTC,CASRASGSNEQFF
TRBV5-4,TRBJ1-1,.,.,TGTGCCAGCAGCTCCCAAGGGGGAACTGAAGCTTTCTTT,CASSSQGGTEAFF
TRBV4-2,TRBJ1-2,many,TRBD1,TGTGCCAGCAGCCTGGGACAGGGGGACTATGGCTACACCTTC,CASSLGQGDYGYTF
TRBV29-1,TRBJ1-1,.,.,TGCAGCGTTGACTTGGACAGGAACACTGAAGCTTTCTTT,CSVDLDRNTEAFF
TRBV10-3,TRBJ1-2,many,.,TGTGCCATCAGTGGGGGGCAGGCCTATGGCTACACCTTC,CAISGGQAYGYTF
TRBV5-4,TRBJ2-7,few,TRBD2,TGTGCCAGCAGCTACTCGGGACTAGTCGAGCAGTACTTC,CASSYSGLVEQYF
TRBV25-1,TRBJ1-1,.,.,TGTGCCAGCAGTGCACAGGGGAACACTGAAGCTTTCTTT,CASSAQGNTEAFF